The clone carrying this T cell receptor (beta chain) has just a few counts. V shed 4 bases and J shed 1 base, with 11 bases lying between them. This CDR3 has 15 amino acids. It was with unique molecular identifiers that the TCRbeta library was prepared. TCRdb analysed the PCR reads with MiXCR anew, one entry per CDR3 protein. The sample holds 780,000 or so distinct CDR3 sequences; about 16% are singletons and the top ten take approximately 5%. This entry belongs to a study of T-cell reconstitution after alpha-beta-depleted transplantation in children. The sequences come from PBMCs, mostly from graft donor cells, collected 360 days after TCRalphabeta/CD19-depleted stem cell transplant. The chain joins TRBV12-3 or TRBV12-4 to TRBJ2-4; no clear D. This clonotype was obtained from a male patient aged 5 to 17 who had a stem cell transplant for acute lymphoblastic leukemia, so the T cells may come from the graft donor. The CDR3 nucleotides read TGTGCCAGCAGTTCGGCCAGCGAGGCCAAAAACATTCAGTACTTC. Its protein product is CASSSASEAKNIQYF.